The 32 T cell receptor beta chains presented below share a single source sample, sequenced in a study of regulatory T cells in long-lasting Graves disease. Through Arm-PCR of CDR3 regions and iRepertoire HTBI primers, TCR beta libraries were built. Via MiXCR, TCRdb re-called the multiplex PCR reads, giving one row per CDR3 protein. Among hundreds of thousands of distinct CDR3 sequences, about 20% were seen once, and the ten largest hold less than 25%. This sample's time point: persistent/refractory GD, antithyroid drugs over 5 years with positive TRAb. Following extraction of RNA from PBMCs, that RNA was used to make the TCR library. This sample comprised peripheral blood mononuclear cells (PBMCs), obtained when the disease was refractory, from a patient treated with antithyroid drugs. Source of these receptors: a female donor with Graves disease.

The chain combines TRBV11-2 with TRBJ1-1; D ambiguous. This CDR3 has 12 residues. CDR1 is SGHAT and CDR2 is FQNNGV in the germline V gene. V was cut by 5 bases and J by 11 bases, with 15 bases left in between. The CDR3 region is CASSTSRPGAFF. CDR3 DNA: TGTGCCAGCAGCACCTCACGGCCCGGGGCTTTCTTT.

This clonotype occurred a few times. The gene calls are TRBV27 and TRBJ2-7, with unresolved D. V lost 3 bases and J lost 0, with 9 bases in between. Germline CDR1 is MNHEY and CDR2 is SMNVEV (reference sequence). The CDR3 runs to 14 residues. The CDR3 DNA follows: TGTGCCAGCAGTTTCCAGTTGAGCTCCTACGAGCAGTACTTC. Protein product: CASSFQLSSYEQYF.

This clonotype was seen a few times. V gene TRBV20-1 combines with J gene TRBJ2-7; D uncertain. V was pared by 4 bases and J by 3 bases, with 7 bases between. The CDR3 is made up of 11 amino acids. Germline V gives CDR1 DFQATT, CDR2 SNEGSKA (reference sequence). The CDR3 bases are TGCAGTGCTAACAGAGACTACGAGCAGTACTTC. Translation gives CSANRDYEQYF.

This clonotype came up many times. This rearrangement joins TRBV20-1 to TRBJ2-5; 8 nucleotides match TRBD1. The ends lost 6 bases at V and 4 bases at J; junction bases unmatched: 1. The CDR3 sequence is 11 residues long. Germline V gene data show CDR1 as DFQATT and CDR2 as SNEGSKA (reference sequence). CDR3 residues: CSATGGETQYF. In DNA, the CDR3 is TGCAGTGCCACAGGGGGAGAGACCCAGTACTTC.

At least ten counts were recorded for this clonotype. The V and J genes are TRBV5-1 and TRBJ2-4, with D maybe TRBD2 (5 bases). Trimming shortened V by 0 bases and J by 8 bases, and 18 bases separated the two germline ends. Per germline, CDR1 SGHRS and CDR2 YFSETQ. The CDR3 length is 16 residues. The CDR3 coding sequence is TGCGCCAGCAGCTTGGCCTTGGCTGCCACCGGGGACATTCAGTACTTC. Protein: CASSLALAATGDIQYF.

This clonotype came up a few times. The chain couples TRBV6-2 or TRBV6-3 to TRBJ2-1, with 8 bases identical to TRBD1. From germline, CDR1 is MNHEY and CDR2 SVGEGT. CDR3 length: 14 amino acids. V shed 5 bases, J shed 4 bases, and the junction held 4 bases outside the gene matches. The CDR3 DNA reads TGTGCCAGCAGTACTCGGGACAGGTACAATGAGCAGTTCTTC. Translation: CASSTRDRYNEQFF.

The chain employs TRBV7-8 and TRBJ1-1; D is uncertain. This CDR3 contains 13 residues. Trimming cost V 5 bases and J 3 bases, with 10 bases left between them. Germline V gene sequence: CDR1 SGHVS, CDR2 FQNEAQ. CDR3 protein: CASSPRGDTEAFF. CDR3 nucleotide sequence: TGTGCCAGCAGCCCCCGCGGAGACACTGAAGCTTTCTTT.

This chain uses TRBV11-3 with TRBJ2-5; 7 bases are a match to TRBD2. The CDR3 is 16 residues long. The V gene end was trimmed by 4 bases and the J gene end by 3 bases; junction bases not matched to a gene: 11. Per the germline V gene, CDR1 is SGHNT and CDR2 is YENEEA. In nucleotides, the CDR3 is TGTGCCAGCAGCTCGGGGAAGGCGGGAGTGAAAGAGACCCAGTACTTC. It yields the protein CASSSGKAGVKETQYF.

V is TRBV7-6 and J is TRBJ2-7, with 9 bases fitting TRBD2. The V and J ends lost 6 bases and 2 bases, in that order; junction bases with no gene match: 8. The CDR3 consists of 15 residues. Germline V lookup: CDR1 SGHVS, CDR2 FNYEAQ. The CDR3 spells CASSLLAGSPYEQYF. CDR3 nucleotide sequence: TGTGCCAGCAGTTTGCTAGCGGGATCCCCCTACGAGCAGTACTTC. The variable domain in full, with the rest retrieved from reference TRBV7-6 and TRBJ2-7, is GAGVSQSPRYKVTKRGQDVALRCDPISGHVSLYWYRQALGQGPEFLTYFNYEAQQDKSGLPNDRFSAERPEGSISTLTIQRTEQRDSAMYRCASSLLAGSPYEQYFGPGTRLTVT.

This clonotype was observed a handful of times. The V call is TRBV20-1, the J call TRBJ1-1; tentative D call: TRBD1 (6 bases). Germline CDR1 and CDR2: DFQATT and SNEGSKA (reference sequence). Deletions cut 6 bases from V and 8 bases from J, with 19 bases between. This CDR3 has 13 amino acids. CDR3 sequence: CSAKESGQLEAFF. CDR3 coding DNA: TGCAGTGCCAAAGAATCGGGACAACTAGAAGCTTTCTTT.

V and J are TRBV2 and TRBJ2-3; D might be TRBD1 (6 bases). The length of the CDR3 is 15 residues. V shed 5 bases and J shed 3 bases, with 15 bases lying between them. Per germline, CDR1 SNHLY and CDR2 FYNNEI. The CDR3 sequence is CASSTNSGVTDTQYF. The DNA of the CDR3 is TGTGCCAGCAGTACCAATTCAGGGGTTACAGATACGCAGTATTTT.

With regard to this clonotype: A much larger clone differs by one base, so this may be a read error. This CDR3 fails to terminate in the conserved phenylalanine or tryptophan, so it likely reflects a read error. The J gene is TRBJ2-7, the V gene TRBV12-3 or TRBV12-4, with TRBD2 identical over 10 bases. This CDR3 spans 14 amino acids. Unmatched junction bases numbered 3, after V lost 5 bases and J lost 2 bases. This CDR3 reads CASSTSGTTYEQYL. DNA of the CDR3: TGTGCCAGCAGTACTAGCGGGACCACCTACGAGCAGTACCTC.

The table lists this clonotype with many counts. This chain uses TRBV28 with TRBJ2-7; TRBD1 matches at 10 bases. The CDR3 length is 15 residues. Looked up from germline, CDR1 is MDHEN and CDR2 is SYDVKM. After removal of 4 bases from V and 2 bases from J, the junction contained 5 bases not matched to a gene. The CDR3 protein is CASSYSGTGAYEQYF. CDR3 sequence (DNA): TGTGCCAGCAGTTATTCCGGGACAGGGGCCTACGAGCAGTACTTC.

The chain combines TRBV7-9 with TRBJ2-7; D might be TRBD1 (6 bases). Germline loops: CDR1 SEHNR, CDR2 FQNEAQ (reference sequence). V was cut by 5 bases and J by 3 bases, with 20 bases left in between. This CDR3 has 16 residues. The CDR3 DNA sequence: TGTGCCAGCAGCCTTGCTTCCCCCTCAGGGGTCTACGAGCAGTACTTC. The encoded protein is CASSLASPSGVYEQYF.

V usage is TRBV4-3 and J usage is TRBJ2-7; D possibly corresponds to TRBD1 (5 bases). In germline, CDR1 is LGHNA, CDR2 YSLEER. The CDR3 spans 13 residues. Trimming stripped 0 bases from V and 7 bases from J, with 10 bases between. CDR3 DNA: TGCGCCAGCAGCCAAGATTCAGCAGGGGAGCAGTACTTC. This encodes CASSQDSAGEQYF.

This clonotype was picked up a small number of times. The V call is TRBV19, the J call TRBJ2-2, with 12 bases identical to TRBD1. This CDR3 has 21 amino acids. The germline V gene has CDR1 LNHDA and CDR2 SQIVND (reference sequence). The junction had 15 bases not matched to a gene; V was cut back by 1 base and J by 3 bases. For the CDR3, the DNA is TGTGCCAGTAGTATAGCAGTCCGGGACAGGGGGCGGTCTTGGTACACCGGGGAGCTGTTTTTT. Protein product: CASSIAVRDRGRSWYTGELFF.

This clonotype was picked up many times. The chain couples TRBV7-9 to TRBJ1-1, with D tentatively TRBD1 (6 bases). In germline, CDR1 is SEHNR, CDR2 FQNEAQ (reference sequence). CDR3 size: 14 residues. V shed 5 bases and J shed 5 bases, with 15 bases lying between them. The CDR3 sequence is CASSRDTPGTEAFF. The CDR3 DNA reads TGTGCCAGCAGCCGGGACACCCCGGGGACTGAAGCTTTCTTT.

This clonotype has a count of ten or more. The chain couples TRBV2 to TRBJ1-4, with no clear D. Per germline, CDR1 SNHLY and CDR2 FYNNEI. The CDR3 is 14 residues long. V was clipped by 2 bases and J by 1 base, with 5 bases between them. The CDR3 sequence is CASSELGTNEKLFF. CDR3 coding DNA: TGTGCCAGCAGTGAATTAGGAACTAATGAAAAACTGTTTTTT.

The chain has TRBV12-5 and TRBJ1-1; D remains ambiguous. The CDR3 is made up of 14 amino acids. The V end lost 6 bases, the J end lost 0 bases, and 11 bases lay between the germline ends. Germline-derived CDR1 and CDR2 are LGHNT and FRNRAP. CDR3 sequence reads: CASGMLPLNTEAFF. Written as DNA, the CDR3 is TGTGCTAGTGGGATGCTCCCCCTGAACACTGAAGCTTTCTTT.

Note on this clonotype: One junction end disagrees with the germline gene, perhaps due to a read error. This rearrangement joins TRBV7-3 to TRBJ2-1; 9 nucleotides match TRBD1. Germline V lookup: CDR1 SGHTA, CDR2 FQGTGA. The CDR3 spans 17 residues. CDR3 region: CTSSLNAYGTGSNEQFF. DNA for the CDR3: TGTACCAGCAGCTTAAATGCTTATGGGACAGGGAGCAATGAGCAGTTCTTC.

This clonotype was recorded at least ten times. J is TRBJ2-7 and V is TRBV20-1; 9 nucleotides agree with TRBD2. Looked up from germline, CDR1 is DFQATT and CDR2 is SNEGSKA (reference sequence). Germline trimming cut 3 bases from V and 2 bases from J; bases unmatched to any gene: 20. The CDR3 spans 19 residues. The CDR3, as DNA: TGCAGTGCTAGTGCACCTGGGTTACTAGCGGGTATGTGGACCTACGAGCAGTACTTC. It translates to CSASAPGLLAGMWTYEQYF.

CDR3 DNA: TGTGCCAGCAGTTACTGGCCACAGGGTCGTACCGGGGAGCTGTTTTTT. Amino acids: CASSYWPQGRTGELFF. This sequence joins TRBV6-2 or TRBV6-3 and TRBJ2-2, with D perhaps TRBD1 (6 bases). Trimming removed 1 base at V and 5 bases at J, with 14 bases between. Germline-derived CDR1 and CDR2 are MNHEY and SVGEGT. The CDR3 extends over 16 amino acids.

This clonotype has a count of ten or more. The rearrangement joins TRBV6-1 to TRBJ1-1, with D perhaps TRBD1 (6 bases). The CDR3 is made up of 14 amino acids. Germline V CDR1 and CDR2: MNHNS, SASEGT. The V and J ends lost 6 bases and 0 bases respectively, with 11 bases between them. DNA of the CDR3: TGTGCCAGCAGCGCCAGGGGCTTGAACACTGAAGCTTTCTTT. Its translation: CASSARGLNTEAFF.

This chain joins TRBV4-3 and TRBJ2-7; tentative D call: TRBD1 (6 bases). The CDR3 has 15 residues. V gave up 0 bases and J gave up 3 bases, with 12 bases separating them. CDR1 and CDR2 (germline): LGHNA, YSLEER. CDR3 protein: CASSQDLTGIYEQYF. In nucleotides, the CDR3 is TGCGCCAGCAGCCAAGATTTAACAGGGATCTACGAGCAGTACTTC.

This clonotype has ten or more counts. This chain links TRBV12-3 or TRBV12-4 with TRBJ2-2, with D possibly matching TRBD1 (6 bases). The CDR3 has 15 residues. Trimming removed 3 bases at V and 0 bases at J, with 8 bases between. CDR3 amino acids: CASSLGTTNTGELFF. The DNA for the CDR3 is TGTGCCAGCAGTTTGGGGACAACGAACACCGGGGAGCTGTTTTTT.

This clonotype was recorded only once. A much more abundant neighbour one base away suggests this may be a read error. This chain connects TRBV2 to TRBJ1-5; D call uncertain. The CDR3 sequence is 15 residues long. Per the germline V gene, CDR1 is SNHLY and CDR2 is FYNNEI. The chain's CDR3 is CANSEGQAAGQPQHF. Written as DNA, the CDR3 is TGTGCCAACAGTGAAGGGCAGGCTGCGGGTCAGCCCCAGCATTTT. The variable domain in full, completed from reference TRBV2 and TRBJ1-5, reads EPEVTQTPSHQVTQMGQEVILRCVPISNHLYFYWYRQILGQKVEFLVSFYNNEISEKSEIFDDQFSVERPDGSNFTLKIRSTKLEDSAMYFCANSEGQAAGQPQHFGDGTRLSIL.

The V call is TRBV6-2 or TRBV6-3, the J call TRBJ1-1; 8 bases map to TRBD1. The CDR3 extends over 14 amino acids. Germline values: CDR1 MNHEY, CDR2 SVGEGT. The ends lost 4 bases at V and 0 bases at J; junction bases unmatched: 1. CDR3 nucleotides: TGTGCCAGCAGTTGGACAGGGATGAACACTGAAGCTTTCTTT. Translating it yields CASSWTGMNTEAFF.

This rearrangement joins TRBV5-1 to TRBJ2-4, with D unresolved. CDR1 is SGHRS, CDR2 YFSETQ, per germline. V gave up 4 bases and J gave up 7 bases, with 15 bases separating them. CDR3 length: 14 amino acids. CDR3 DNA sequence: TGCGCCAGCAGCGGTGGGTCGGGTGAGAACATTCAGTACTTC. This codes for CASSGGSGENIQYF. The entire variable domain, with the rest obtained from reference TRBV5-1 and TRBJ2-4, is as follows: KAGVTQTPRYLIKTRGQQVTLSCSPISGHRSVSWYQQTPGQGLQFLFEYFSETQRNKGNFPGRFSGRQFSNSRSEMNVSTLELGDSALYLCASSGGSGENIQYFGAGTRLSVL.

This clonotype occurred many times. The V gene is TRBV7-2, the J gene TRBJ2-7; D is undetermined. The V gene lost 2 bases and the J gene lost 3 bases, with 11 bases spanning the gap. The CDR3 contains 14 residues. Germline-derived CDR1 and CDR2 are SGHTA and FQGNSA. The CDR3 loop reads CASSLTLDRYEQYF. CDR3 in DNA: TGTGCCAGCAGCTTAACCCTAGACCGCTACGAGCAGTACTTC. The whole variable domain, remainder taken from reference TRBV7-2 and TRBJ2-7, is GAGVSQSPSNKVTEKGKDVELRCDPISGHTALYWYRQSLGQGLEFLIYFQGNSAPDKSGLPSDRFSAERTGGSVSTLTIQRTQQEDSAVYLCASSLTLDRYEQYFGPGTRLTVT.

The rearrangement uses TRBV7-9 and TRBJ1-2, with D hard to call. V lost 2 bases and J 4 bases, leaving 11 bases between the germline ends. This CDR3 is built from 14 residues. Germline V gene sequence: CDR1 SEHNR, CDR2 FQNEAQ (reference sequence). The CDR3 spells CASSLLALPYGYTF. The CDR3 DNA follows: TGTGCCAGCAGCTTACTTGCGTTGCCCTATGGCTACACCTTC.

This clonotype has just a few counts. The rearrangement uses TRBV27 and TRBJ2-7, with a weak D call TRBD1 (5 bases). Germline V gene lookup returns CDR1 MNHEY and CDR2 SMNVEV (reference sequence). Trimming shortened V by 5 bases and J by 0 bases, and 14 bases separated the two germline ends. The CDR3 is made up of 15 amino acids. The CDR3, as DNA: TGTGCCAGCAGTCCTCTGGGGCATTCCTCCTACGAGCAGTACTTC. Amino acids: CASSPLGHSSYEQYF.

This sequence joins TRBV2 and TRBJ2-1; perhaps D is TRBD1 or TRBD2 (5 bases each). The germline gives CDR1 SNHLY, CDR2 FYNNEI. The CDR3 spans 15 residues. V was cut by 1 base and J by 6 bases, with 13 bases left in between. The CDR3 reads CASSEGLGELNEQFF. DNA of the CDR3: TGTGCCAGCAGTGAAGGGCTAGGGGAGCTCAATGAGCAGTTCTTC.